The 19 T cell receptor beta chains reported below all come from one sample, sequenced in a study of T cell responses to AZD1222 COVID-19 vaccine. Repertoires were generated with immunoSEQ multiplex PCR, while TCRdb's copy carries only in-frame clones and drops some. The sample gives roughly 150,000 clones, roughly 90% of which show up once; around 3.5% is in the top ten. The sequencing used peripheral blood, collected 28 days after the second AZD1222 dose. Source of these receptors: an adult who received the AZD1222 COVID-19 vaccine.

The chain has TRBV30 and TRBJ2-7; 8 bases line up with TRBD1. Germline lookup yields CDR1 GTSNPN and CDR2 SVGIG (reference sequence). The CDR3 contains 13 residues. V lost 7 bases to trimming and J lost 2 bases; unmatched junction nucleotides: 7. The chain's CDR3 is CASDRGGTYEQYF. The CDR3 DNA follows: TGTGCCTCTGACAGGGGAGGAACCTACGAGCAGTACTTC.

V usage is TRBV7-8 and J usage is TRBJ2-3; D might be TRBD2 (5 bases). Trimming removed 5 bases at V and 0 bases at J, with 15 bases between. This CDR3 contains 16 residues. Germline CDR1 is SGHVS and CDR2 is FQNEAQ. CDR3 protein: CASSSTVRTSTDTQYF. The CDR3 DNA reads TGTGCCAGCAGCAGTACTGTACGGACTAGCACAGATACGCAGTATTTT.

The rearrangement joins TRBV10-3 to TRBJ1-5; 9 nucleotides align to TRBD1. The CDR3 spans 14 residues. Per the germline V gene, CDR1 is ENHRY and CDR2 is SYGVKD. J was trimmed by 3 bases and V by 11 bases; bases with no gene match: 8. CDR3 residues: CAARWDRDNQPQHF. The DNA for the CDR3 is TGTGCCGCCAGGTGGGACAGGGACAATCAGCCCCAGCATTTT.

J is TRBJ1-5 and V is TRBV5-6; tentative D call: TRBD1 (5 bases). The CDR3 sequence is 14 residues long. Germline assignment: CDR1 SGHDT and CDR2 YYEEEE. The germline V and J ends were trimmed by 3 bases and 4 bases, with 11 bases remaining between them. The CDR3 nucleotides are TGTGCCAGCAGCTACGCAGGGAGAAATCAGCCCCAGCATTTT. Translated, it gives CASSYAGRNQPQHF.

The rearrangement links TRBV13 to TRBJ2-3; the match to TRBD2 covers 8 bases. CDR1 and CDR2 (germline): PRHDT, FYEKMQ (reference sequence). The ends lost 5 bases at V and 2 bases at J; junction bases unmatched: 15. The CDR3 extends over 18 amino acids. The CDR3 coding sequence is TGTGCCAGCAGCAGACGGGAGGGCCGGTATCTACTCACAGATACGCAGTATTTT. This codes for CASSRREGRYLLTDTQYF.

This sequence joins TRBV28 and TRBJ1-5; TRBD1 is a possible D gene (5 bases). The CDR3 totals 16 residues. The germline gives CDR1 MDHEN, CDR2 SYDVKM. V was clipped by 6 bases and J by 3 bases, with 18 bases between them. The CDR3 sequence is CASSKTTGGSNQPQHF. The CDR3, as DNA: TGTGCCAGCAGCAAAACAACCGGGGGGTCCAATCAGCCCCAGCATTTT.

V and J are TRBV19 and TRBJ2-7, with D possibly matching TRBD1 (6 bases). Germline CDR1 and CDR2: LNHDA and SQIVND (reference sequence). The length of the CDR3 is 14 residues. V lost 1 base and J 3 bases, leaving 10 bases between the germline ends. DNA for the CDR3: TGTGCCAGTAGTATAGGGATGGACAGCTACGAGCAGTACTTC. Its protein is CASSIGMDSYEQYF.

With respect to this clone: This probably arose from a read error, given a far larger clone one base away. J is TRBJ1-5 and V is TRBV12-3 or TRBV12-4, with TRBD1 matching over 8 bases. The V segment lost 3 bases and the J segment 5 bases; nucleotides outside the gene matches: 0. The CDR3 covers 13 residues. The CDR3 DNA reads as TGTGCCAGCAGTTTGACAGGGGATCAGCCCCAGCATTTT. Translated, it gives CASSLTGDQPQHF.

The chain carries TRBV6-6 and TRBJ1-4; TRBD1 might be the D (5 bases). CDR1 MNHNY and CDR2 SVGAGI come from the germline V gene (reference sequence). The CDR3 totals 14 residues. V shed 0 bases and J shed 11 bases, with 13 bases lying between them. The CDR3 loop reads CASSYSVIGEKLFF. Here the CDR3 DNA reads TGTGCCAGCAGTTACTCCGTCATAGGGGAGAAACTGTTTTTT.

The chain joins TRBV7-2 to TRBJ2-7; D could derive from TRBD1 or TRBD2 (5 bases each). This CDR3 is 14 amino acids long. Trimming shortened V by 5 bases and J by 5 bases, and 16 bases separated the two germline ends. Per the germline V gene, CDR1 is SGHTA and CDR2 is FQGNSA. CDR3 residues: CASSAPGRLNEQYF. The CDR3 region has the DNA TGTGCCAGCAGCGCCCCAGGGAGACTGAACGAGCAGTACTTC.

Only one count was recorded for this clone. The rearrangement links TRBV9 to TRBJ2-3; weak D call: TRBD2 (6 bases). V was cut by 2 bases and J by 4 bases, with 11 bases left in between. Germline CDR1 is SGDLS and CDR2 is YYNGEE. This CDR3 region has 14 residues. CDR3 amino acids: CASSVRLAPDTQYF. CDR3 nucleotide sequence: TGTGCCAGCAGCGTCCGGCTAGCGCCAGATACGCAGTATTTT.

V usage is TRBV7-2 and J usage is TRBJ2-1, with 11 positions matching TRBD2. V shed 5 bases, J shed 4 bases, and the junction held 10 bases outside the gene matches. This CDR3 is 17 amino acids long. Germline V gene lookup returns CDR1 SGHTA and CDR2 FQGNSA. The CDR3 DNA sequence: TGTGCCAGCAGCCGTCTGAGAGGACTAGCGGGTTACAATGAGCAGTTCTTC. It is translated as CASSRLRGLAGYNEQFF.

The genes are TRBV7-9 and TRBJ1-3; D unclear. The V end was cut by 7 bases, the J end by 0 bases, with 7 bases between. There are 13 residues in the CDR3. The germline CDR1 and CDR2 sequences are SEHNR and FQNEAQ (reference sequence). CDR3 residues: CASKPFSGNTIYF. CDR3 sequence (DNA): TGTGCCAGCAAGCCGTTCTCTGGAAACACCATATATTTT.

The gene calls are TRBV5-1 and TRBJ2-7; TRBD2 matches at 15 bases. This CDR3 comprises 16 residues. Germline assignment: CDR1 SGHRS and CDR2 YFSETQ. V was pared by 4 bases and J by 2 bases, with 4 bases of the junction left unmatched. CDR3 in amino acids: CASSPGTSGRTYEQYF. CDR3 DNA: TGCGCCAGCAGCCCGGGGACTAGCGGGAGGACCTACGAGCAGTACTTC.

This clone was observed a single time. The CDR3 coding sequence is TGTGCCAGCAGTTCAAATTCACCCCTCCACTTT. It translates to CASSSNSPLHF. This chain connects TRBV12-3 or TRBV12-4 to TRBJ1-6; no clear D gene. V was pared by 4 bases and J by 7 bases, with 2 bases between. This CDR3 spans 11 amino acids.

V and J are TRBV5-5 and TRBJ2-3; D is possibly TRBD2 (6 bases). The CDR3 contains 15 residues. V gave up 0 bases and J gave up 1 base, with 9 bases separating them. Germline loops: CDR1 SGHKS, CDR2 YYEKEE (reference sequence). The chain's CDR3 is CASSLGSSGTDTQYF. CDR3 bases: TGTGCCAGCAGCTTGGGTTCTAGCGGCACAGATACGCAGTATTTT.

The J gene is TRBJ2-1, the V gene TRBV11-3; 8 nucleotides line up with TRBD2. Germline CDR1 and CDR2: SGHNT and YENEEA. V lost 3 bases, J lost 3 bases, and 13 bases stayed unmatched. The CDR3 contains 18 residues. DNA of the CDR3: TGTGCCAGCAGCTTTGATCGCGAAAGCGGGAGAGGCTACAATGAGCAGTTCTTC. It encodes CASSFDRESGRGYNEQFF. Filled out from reference TRBV11-3 and TRBJ2-1, the complete variable domain reads EAGVVQSPRYKIIEKKQPVAFWCNPISGHNTLYWYLQNLGQGPELLIRYENEEAVDDSQLPKDRFSAERLKGVDSTLKIQPAELGDSAVYLCASSFDRESGRGYNEQFFGPGTRLTVL.

The rearrangement joins TRBV2 to TRBJ1-2, with D unresolved. Between the trimmed V and J ends, which lost 6 bases and 4 bases, there was a span of 12 bases. CDR1 is SNHLY, CDR2 FYNNEI, per germline. The CDR3 has 13 amino acids. The CDR3 DNA reads as TGTGCCAGCAGCGCCAGCACGGCCTATGGCTACACCTTC. The encoded protein is CASSASTAYGYTF. The full variable domain, its missing parts supplied by reference TRBV2 and TRBJ1-2, is EPEVTQTPSHQVTQMGQEVILRCVPISNHLYFYWYRQILGQKVEFLVSFYNNEISEKSEIFDDQFSVERPDGSNFTLKIRSTKLEDSAMYFCASSASTAYGYTFGSGTRLTVV.

This clone was seen just once. The rearrangement uses TRBV3-1 (or the pseudogene TRBV3-2) and TRBJ1-6; possible D gene TRBD1, 5 bases. Trimming cost V 8 bases and J 10 bases, with 12 bases left between them. This CDR3 has 12 residues. Germline CDR1 reads LGHDT; CDR2 reads YNNKEL (reference sequence). Written as DNA, the CDR3 is TGTGCCAGCCGGGGACGTCTCTCACCCCTCCACTTT. The encoded protein is CASRGRLSPLHF.